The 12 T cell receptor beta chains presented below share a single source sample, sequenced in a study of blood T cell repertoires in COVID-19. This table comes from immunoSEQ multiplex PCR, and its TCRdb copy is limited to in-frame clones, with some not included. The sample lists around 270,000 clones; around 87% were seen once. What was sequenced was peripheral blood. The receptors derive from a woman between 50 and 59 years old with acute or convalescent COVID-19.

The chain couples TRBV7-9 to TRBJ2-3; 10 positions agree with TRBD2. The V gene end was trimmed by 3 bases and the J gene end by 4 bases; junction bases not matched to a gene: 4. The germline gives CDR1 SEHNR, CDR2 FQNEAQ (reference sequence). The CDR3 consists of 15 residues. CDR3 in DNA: TGTGCCAGCAGCTTCGCTAGCGGGAGTTCAGATACGCAGTATTTT. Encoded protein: CASSFASGSSDTQYF.

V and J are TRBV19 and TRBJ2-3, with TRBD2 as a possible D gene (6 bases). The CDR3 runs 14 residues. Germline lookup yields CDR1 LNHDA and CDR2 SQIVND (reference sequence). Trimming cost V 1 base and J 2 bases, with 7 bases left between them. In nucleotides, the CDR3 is TGTGCCAGTAGTATAGCGGGAGCCACAGATACGCAGTATTTT. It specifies CASSIAGATDTQYF.

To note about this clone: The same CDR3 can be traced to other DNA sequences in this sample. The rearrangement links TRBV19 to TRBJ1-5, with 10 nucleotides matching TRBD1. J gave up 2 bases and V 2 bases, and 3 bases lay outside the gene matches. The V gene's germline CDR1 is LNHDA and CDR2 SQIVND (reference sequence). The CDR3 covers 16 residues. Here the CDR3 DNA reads TGTGCCAGTAGTATAACCGGGACAGGGGGCAATCAGCCCCAGCATTTT. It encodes CASSITGTGGNQPQHF.

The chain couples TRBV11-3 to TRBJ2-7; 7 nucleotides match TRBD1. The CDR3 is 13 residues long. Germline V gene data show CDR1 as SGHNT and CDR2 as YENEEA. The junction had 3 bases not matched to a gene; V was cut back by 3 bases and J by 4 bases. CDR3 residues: CASSFYRGYEQYF. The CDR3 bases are TGTGCCAGCAGCTTCTACAGGGGTTACGAGCAGTACTTC.

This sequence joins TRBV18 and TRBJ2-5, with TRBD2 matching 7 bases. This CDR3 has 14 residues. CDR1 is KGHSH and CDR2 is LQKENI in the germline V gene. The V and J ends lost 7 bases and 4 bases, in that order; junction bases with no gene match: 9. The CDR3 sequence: CASLPAGVIETQYF. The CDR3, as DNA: TGTGCCAGCTTACCCGCGGGAGTAATAGAGACCCAGTACTTC.

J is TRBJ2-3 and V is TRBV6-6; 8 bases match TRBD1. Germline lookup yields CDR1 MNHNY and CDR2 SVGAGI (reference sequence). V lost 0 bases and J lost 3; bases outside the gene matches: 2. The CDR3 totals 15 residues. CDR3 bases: TGTGCCAGCAGTTACTCGGGGACAGGTACAGATACGCAGTATTTT. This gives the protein CASSYSGTGTDTQYF.

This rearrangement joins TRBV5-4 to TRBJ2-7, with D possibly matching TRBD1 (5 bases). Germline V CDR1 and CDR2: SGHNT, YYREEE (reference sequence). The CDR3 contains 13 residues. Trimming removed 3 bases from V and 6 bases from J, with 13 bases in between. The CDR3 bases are TGTGCCAGCAGCTCACCGCAGGGCCTCGAGCAGTACTTC. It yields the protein CASSSPQGLEQYF.

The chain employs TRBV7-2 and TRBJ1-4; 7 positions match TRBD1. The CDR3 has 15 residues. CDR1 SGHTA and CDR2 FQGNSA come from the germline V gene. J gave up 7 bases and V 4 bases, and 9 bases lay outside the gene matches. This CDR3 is CASSSLRQGREKLFF. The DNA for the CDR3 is TGTGCCAGCAGCTCACTCAGACAGGGCCGTGAAAAACTGTTTTTT.

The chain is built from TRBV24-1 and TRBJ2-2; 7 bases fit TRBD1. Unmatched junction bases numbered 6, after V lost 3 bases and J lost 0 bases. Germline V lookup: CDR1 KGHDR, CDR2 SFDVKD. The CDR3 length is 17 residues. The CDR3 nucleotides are TGTGCCACCAGTGATCTCCGACAGGGAACGAACACCGGGGAGCTGTTTTTT. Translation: CATSDLRQGTNTGELFF.

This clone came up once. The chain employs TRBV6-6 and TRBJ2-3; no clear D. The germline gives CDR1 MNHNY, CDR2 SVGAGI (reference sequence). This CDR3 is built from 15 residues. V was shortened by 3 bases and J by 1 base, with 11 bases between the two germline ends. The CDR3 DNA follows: TGTGCCAGCAGTTATCGGCTAGTCGGCACAGATACGCAGTATTTT. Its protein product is CASSYRLVGTDTQYF.

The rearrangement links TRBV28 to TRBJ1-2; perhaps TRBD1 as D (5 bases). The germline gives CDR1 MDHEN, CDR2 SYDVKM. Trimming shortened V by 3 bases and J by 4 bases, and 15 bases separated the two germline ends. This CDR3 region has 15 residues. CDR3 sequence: CASSFPGHTFYGYTF. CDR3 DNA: TGTGCCAGCAGTTTCCCCGGACACACCTTCTATGGCTACACCTTC.

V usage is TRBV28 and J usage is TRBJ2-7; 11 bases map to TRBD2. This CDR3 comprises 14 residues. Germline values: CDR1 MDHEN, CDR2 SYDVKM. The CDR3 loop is CCSGRAASLYEQYF. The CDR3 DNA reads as TGTTGTAGCGGGAGGGCCGCCTCACTCTACGAGCAGTACTTC.